One and the same sample provided the 6 T cell receptor beta chains below, sequenced in a study of monozygotic twins with inflammatory bowel disease (dated by TCRdb to between 2018 and 2021). Library construction relied on 5' RACE. The run used an Illumina HiSeq 2500. TCRdb reprocessed the reads into one record per CDR3 protein sequence, lacking DNA. The sample's clone listing holds 210,000 or so distinct CDR3 sequences. The ten biggest clones cover more than 7.5% of the sample. Input material: blood. These receptors were collected from a human donor with ulcerative colitis or Crohn's disease, or a healthy co-twin of an affected twin (not recorded which).

The rearrangement joins TRBV7-9 to TRBJ2-6. Germline CDR1 reads SEHNR; CDR2 reads FQNEAQ (reference sequence). The CDR3 length is 13 residues. CDR3 region: CASSFPGANVLTF.

The chain recombines TRBV3-1 with TRBJ1-1; there is no DNA to check the TCRdb D call of TRBD1. The CDR3 consists of 13 residues. CDR1 is LGHDT, CDR2 YNNKEL, per germline (reference sequence). CDR3 in amino acids: CASSQVGPTEAFF. Together with reference TRBV3-1 and TRBJ1-1, the CDR3 gives the full variable domain: DTAVSQTPKYLVTQMGNDKSIKCEQNLGHDTMYWYKQDSKKFLKIMFSYNNKELIINETVPNRFSPKSPDKAHLNLHINSLELGDSAVYFCASSQVGPTEAFFGQGTRLTVV.

This sequence joins TRBV27 and TRBJ2-1; as DNA is missing, the TRBD1 call by TCRdb cannot be tested. CDR3 length equals 14 residues. Germline V gives CDR1 MNHEY, CDR2 SMNVEV (reference sequence). CDR3 sequence reads: CASNQGETYNEQFF.

CDR3 sequence: CASGHTGTRGYGYTF. V and J are TRBV5-1 and TRBJ1-2; no DNA is available, so the TRBD1 call from TCRdb remains unchecked. This CDR3 spans 15 amino acids. Germline V gene lookup returns CDR1 SGHRS and CDR2 YFSETQ.

The chain links TRBV5-1 to TRBJ2-7. The CDR3 sequence is 14 residues long. Germline V CDR1 and CDR2: SGHRS, YFSETQ. CDR3: CASSLDGFSYEQYF.

The chain combines TRBV7-6 with TRBJ2-5; TCRdb designates TRBD1, a call that cannot be tested without DNA. Per germline, CDR1 SGHVS and CDR2 FNYEAQ. This CDR3 has 17 amino acids. CDR3 in amino acids: CASSLGASGGGKETQYF.